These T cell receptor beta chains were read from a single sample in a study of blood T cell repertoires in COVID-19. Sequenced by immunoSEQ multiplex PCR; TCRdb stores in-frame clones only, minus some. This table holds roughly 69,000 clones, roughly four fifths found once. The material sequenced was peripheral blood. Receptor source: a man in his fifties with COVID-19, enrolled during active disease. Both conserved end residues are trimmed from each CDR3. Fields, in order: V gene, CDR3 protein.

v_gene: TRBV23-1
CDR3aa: ASSHKQGARSRSLEQY

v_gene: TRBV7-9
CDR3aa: ASTDRTVDHYGYT

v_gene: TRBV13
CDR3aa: ASSSRLAGALEETQY

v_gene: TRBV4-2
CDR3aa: ASSQGAGSSSGANVLT

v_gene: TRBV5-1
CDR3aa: ASRRASGVETQY

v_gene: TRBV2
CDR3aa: AIAGTSGVPSYEQY

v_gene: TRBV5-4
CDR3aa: ASSSRLAGETDTQY

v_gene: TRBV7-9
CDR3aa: ASSFVAGNTGELF

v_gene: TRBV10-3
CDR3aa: AIGINGDNEQF

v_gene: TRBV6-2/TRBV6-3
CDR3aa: ASSFGANYGYT

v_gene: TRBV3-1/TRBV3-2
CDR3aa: ASSQVPPLSQPSGNTIY

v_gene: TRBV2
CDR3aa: ASSRTGTGLGEQY

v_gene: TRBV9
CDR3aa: ASSVTRSEVYNEQF

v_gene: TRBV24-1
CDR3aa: ATSDFKDTQY

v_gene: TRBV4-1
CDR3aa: ASSQVGDYEQY

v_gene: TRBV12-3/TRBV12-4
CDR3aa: ASSQTSDQTQY

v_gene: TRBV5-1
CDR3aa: ASSSGTGRWEDTQY

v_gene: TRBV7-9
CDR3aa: ASSAGLTGELF

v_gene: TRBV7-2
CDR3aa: ASSLATRYGYT

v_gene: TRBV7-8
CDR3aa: ASSLGGGGTDTQY